This TCR beta chain was observed in a study of T cell responses to AZD1222 COVID-19 vaccine. Findings and limits, study-wide: Seropositivity was recorded at baseline in only 6 or 7 AZD1222 recipients. There were mostly white British donors and more females than males, and clonal diversity was possibly underestimated. Targets within unmutated variant regions were reportedly found for nearly half of spike-specific TCRs.

About this clone: Its specificity is unknown.

This table comes from immunoSEQ multiplex PCR, and its TCRdb copy is limited to in-frame clones, with some not included. The sample has 90,000 to 130,000 clones, about 80% seen once. The CDR3 contains 14 residues. Germline V gene lookup returns CDR1 MNHEY and CDR2 SVGAGI. The V segment lost 6 bases and the J segment 7 bases; nucleotides outside the gene matches: 8. This clonotype was obtained from an adult in good health. The chain recombines TRBV6-5 with TRBJ1-2; TRBD1 matches at 10 bases. The sequences come from peripheral blood, collected on day 0 of AZD1222 vaccination. The CDR3 DNA follows: TGTGCCAGCAGCTTGGACAGGGGGTGGTCTGGCTACACCTTC. Amino acid sequence: CASSLDRGWSGYTF.